This T cell receptor beta chain was observed in a study of T cell changes during pregnancy in multiple sclerosis. Measured with immunoSEQ multiplex PCR; TCRdb has only the in-frame clones, and not every one. The sample comprises around 33,000 clones, 92% of which are singletons, and 0.4% to 0.5% rests with the top ten. CDR1 is SGHNT, CDR2 YYREEE, per germline (reference sequence). The CDR3 is made up of 18 amino acids. The ends lost 0 bases at V and 1 base at J; junction bases unmatched: 11. The receptor comes from a female donor with multiple sclerosis, enrolled in a pregnancy study. The rearrangement links TRBV5-4 to TRBJ2-3, with 7 bases fitting TRBD2. The material was CD4+ T cells from peripheral blood mononuclear cells, obtained after pregnancy. The CDR3, as DNA: TGTGCCAGCAGCTTGGGGGGGGGAGGGCCGCGGGGCACAGATACGCAGTATTTT. This translates into CASSLGGGGPRGTDTQYF. Drawing the rest from reference TRBV5-4 and TRBJ2-3, the complete variable domain is ETGVTQSPTHLIKTRGQQVTLRCSSQSGHNTVSWYQQALGQGPQFIFQYYREEENGRGNFPPRFSGLQFPNYSSELNVNALELDDSALYLCASSLGGGGPRGTDTQYFGPGTRLTVL.